The 5 T cell receptor beta chains given below trace back to one sample, sequenced in a study of T cells in Graves' hyperthyroidism and ophthalmopathy. There were TCR beta CDR3 regions amplified from RNA transcripts. The HTBI set primed first-round TCR CDR3 RT-PCR. TCRdb re-called the multiplex PCR reads with MiXCR, one entry per CDR3 protein. This table holds approximately 300,000 distinct CDR3 sequences, around 20% found once. Input material: blood. The receptor set was obtained from a man between 50 and 59 years old with Graves' ophthalmopathy.

This clonotype has a count of ten or more. The chain has TRBV7-2 and TRBJ2-1, with D possibly matching TRBD2 (6 bases). The CDR3 is 16 residues long. The germline gives CDR1 SGHTA, CDR2 FQGNSA. V was clipped by 5 bases and J by 3 bases, with 17 bases between them. In nucleotides, the CDR3 is TGTGCCAGCAGCCCTCTGGGGGGTGGCCACTACAATGAGCAGTTCTTC. Encoded protein: CASSPLGGGHYNEQFF.

The V call is TRBV20-1, the J call TRBJ1-2; 9 bases align to TRBD1. The CDR3 is made up of 12 amino acids. V gave up 6 bases and J gave up 8 bases; unmatched junction bases: 7. Germline CDR1 reads DFQATT; CDR2 reads SNEGSKA (reference sequence). The CDR3 region has the DNA TGCAGTGCGGAGGACAGGGGAGGCGGCTACACCTTC. Its translation: CSAEDRGGGYTF.

This clonotype has just a few counts. The CDR3 is CASNQGMNTEAFF. CDR3 bases: TGTGCCAGTAACCAGGGCATGAACACTGAAGCTTTCTTT. The V call is TRBV19, the J call TRBJ1-1; possibly TRBD1 for D (5 bases). The CDR3 is 13 amino acids. Germline lookup yields CDR1 LNHDA and CDR2 SQIVND (reference sequence). Trimming removed 7 bases at V and 0 bases at J, with 9 bases between.

The V call is TRBV6-5, the J call TRBJ2-3; 9 bases map to TRBD2. This CDR3 is 16 amino acids long. CDR1 is MNHEY and CDR2 is SVGAGI in the germline V gene. J lost 2 bases, V lost 2 bases, and 5 bases had no gene match. The CDR3 DNA is TGTGCCAGCAGTTACCGAGCGGGGGGTATCACAGATACGCAGTATTTT. Translation gives CASSYRAGGITDTQYF.

V is TRBV20-1 and J is TRBJ2-3; D remains ambiguous. Germline V gene data show CDR1 as DFQATT and CDR2 as SNEGSKA (reference sequence). The CDR3 runs 13 residues. Trimming shortened V by 3 bases and J by 5 bases, and 12 bases separated the two germline ends. The CDR3 region has the DNA TGCAGTGCTAGTCACTTACGGGTAGATACGCAGTATTTT. Encoded protein: CSASHLRVDTQYF.